This TCR beta chain was captured by sequencing in a study of blood T cell repertoires in COVID-19. Background on the study: From the United States, Italy and Spain came samples of acute and convalescent COVID-19. T cells, B-cell-depleted T cells, or PBMCs provided the cDNA or gDNA that served as material.

Original handling: For nucleated cells, counts were estimated from reference gene primer amplification. Repertoires were generated with immunoSEQ multiplex PCR, while TCRdb's copy carries only in-frame clones and drops some. The DNA gave D and trimming, while V, J and clone size come from that table. The repertoire includes about 50,000 clones, roughly 90% of them detected once, and around 18% sits in the top ten. Germline assignment: CDR1 GTSNPN and CDR2 SVGIG (reference sequence). Trimming removed 1 base at V and 5 bases at J, with 15 bases between. CDR3 length equals 16 residues. Only one count was recorded for this clone.

The receptor's source is a human donor in a cohort sampled during active COVID-19. Sequencing was carried out using peripheral blood. The chain uses TRBV30 and TRBJ1-6; maybe TRBD1 (5 bases). The CDR3 nucleotides read TGTGCCTGGAGTGGGGGGGTTTTGGCTAATAATTCACCCCTCCACTTT. It specifies CAWSGGVLANNSPLHF.